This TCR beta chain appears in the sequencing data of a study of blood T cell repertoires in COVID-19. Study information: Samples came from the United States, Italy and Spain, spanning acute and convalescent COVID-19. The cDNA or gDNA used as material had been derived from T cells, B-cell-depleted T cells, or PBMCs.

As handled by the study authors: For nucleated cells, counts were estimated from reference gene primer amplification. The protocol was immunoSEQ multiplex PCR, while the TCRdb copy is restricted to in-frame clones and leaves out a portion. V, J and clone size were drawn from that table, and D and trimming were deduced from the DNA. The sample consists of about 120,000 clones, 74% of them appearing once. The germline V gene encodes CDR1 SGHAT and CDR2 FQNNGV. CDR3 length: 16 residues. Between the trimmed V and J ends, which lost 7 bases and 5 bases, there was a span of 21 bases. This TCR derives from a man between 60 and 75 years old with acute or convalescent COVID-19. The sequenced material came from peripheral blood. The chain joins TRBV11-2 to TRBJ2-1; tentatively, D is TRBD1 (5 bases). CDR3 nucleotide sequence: TGTGCCAGCAAATTACTTGGGGCAGGCAGGAACAATGAGCAGTTCTTC. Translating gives CASKLLGAGRNNEQFF.